This T cell receptor beta chain was sequenced in a study of blood T cell repertoires in COVID-19. Study-wide background: Samples came from the United States, Italy and Spain, spanning acute and convalescent COVID-19. Sample material is recorded as cDNA or gDNA derived from T cells, B-cell-depleted T cells, or PBMCs.

In the original workflow: From reference gene primer amplification, estimates of nucleated cell counts were derived. Clones were read by immunoSEQ multiplex PCR, and TCRdb kept only the in-frame ones, dropping some. Clone size and the V and J calls come from that table; the DNA yielded D and trimming. The sample includes approximately 330,000 clones, around 90% seen only once; the top ten take approximately 9.9%. This clone was seen a few times. CDR3 size: 15 residues. Trimming pared 4 bases from V and 3 bases from J, leaving 13 bases between. Looked up from germline, CDR1 is SNHLY and CDR2 is FYNNEI.

Sequenced material: peripheral blood. This receptor was identified in a man aged 30-40 years with COVID-19, enrolled during active disease. The chain carries TRBV2 and TRBJ1-5; weak D call: TRBD1 (5 bases). This CDR3 reads CASSVGDSFNQPQHF. The CDR3 DNA follows: TGTGCCAGCAGTGTGGGCGACAGTTTCAATCAGCCCCAGCATTTT.